Listed here are 25 T cell receptor beta chains from one sample, sequenced in a study of blood T cell repertoires in COVID-19. Clones were read by immunoSEQ multiplex PCR, and TCRdb kept only the in-frame ones, dropping some. In the table there are roughly 200,000 clones, more than 75% of which are singletons. The sequencing sample was made of peripheral blood. These receptors were obtained from a woman in her 50s with active or convalescent COVID-19.

This clone was found once. This sequence joins TRBV6-7 and TRBJ2-7; 8 nucleotides align to TRBD1. TRBV6-7 carries the ORF label, with uncertain function. The junction had 8 bases not matched to a gene; V was cut back by 5 bases and J by 2 bases. This CDR3 has 15 residues. The CDR3 reads CASSEQGEQPYEQYF. The CDR3 DNA is TGTGCCAGCAGTGAACAGGGGGAGCAGCCCTACGAGCAGTACTTC.

This clone was detected ten times or more. CDR3 residues: CASSPDWNPNTIYF. For the CDR3, the DNA is TGTGCCAGCAGCCCCGACTGGAACCCAAACACCATATATTTT. V gene TRBV7-2 combines with J gene TRBJ1-3; D not certain. Trimming shortened V by 5 bases and J by 6 bases, and 14 bases separated the two germline ends. Germline loops: CDR1 SGHTA, CDR2 FQGNSA. This CDR3 region has 14 residues.

The chain joins TRBV7-3 to TRBJ1-1; 7 bases agree with TRBD1. The CDR3 runs to 13 residues. The germline V gene has CDR1 SGHTA and CDR2 FQGTGA. V gave up 0 bases and J gave up 8 bases; unmatched junction bases: 3. CDR3 sequence (DNA): TGTGCCAGCAGCTTAACAGGGGGCAGCGAAGCTTTCTTT. Its protein is CASSLTGGSEAFF.

This chain links TRBV2 with TRBJ2-2, with TRBD2 matching 13 bases. This CDR3 is 17 amino acids long. Trimming took 6 bases from V and 2 from J; bases not matched to a gene: 6. CDR1 and CDR2 (germline): SNHLY, FYNNEI. CDR3 sequence: CASSLLAGGPNTGELFF. Here the CDR3 DNA reads TGTGCCAGCAGCTTACTAGCGGGAGGGCCAAACACCGGGGAGCTGTTTTTT.

CDR3 bases: TGTGCCAGCAGCGGAGGACTAGCGGACAATGAGCAGTTCTTC. As protein: CASSGGLADNEQFF. V usage is TRBV7-2 and J usage is TRBJ2-1; 10 bases match TRBD2. The CDR3 contains 14 residues. Germline trimming cut 5 bases from V and 5 bases from J; bases unmatched to any gene: 3. CDR1 is SGHTA and CDR2 is FQGNSA in the germline V gene.

V usage is TRBV4-1 and J usage is TRBJ2-2; 9 positions match TRBD2. The junction had 3 bases not matched to a gene; V was cut back by 0 bases and J by 1 base. This CDR3 is built from 17 residues. Per the germline V gene, CDR1 is MGHRA and CDR2 is YSYEKL. In DNA form, the CDR3 reads TGCGCCAGCAGCCAAGATAGCGGGGGACTGAACACCGGGGAGCTGTTTTTT. Encoded protein: CASSQDSGGLNTGELFF.

V is TRBV18 and J is TRBJ1-3; D gene unclear. Per germline, CDR1 KGHSH and CDR2 LQKENI. V was trimmed by 3 bases and J by 0 bases, leaving 21 bases between them. The CDR3 loop spans 19 amino acids. The CDR3 loop reads CASSPNRRLDGRSGNTIYF. The CDR3 coding sequence is TGTGCCAGCTCACCCAACCGCAGACTAGACGGACGCTCTGGAAACACCATATATTTT.

Only one count was recorded for this clone. The V call is TRBV2, the J call TRBJ2-7; TRBD2 matches at 7 bases. The CDR3 has 15 amino acids. The germline V gene has CDR1 SNHLY and CDR2 FYNNEI. Trimming at V came to 7 bases and at J to 0 bases, leaving 9 bases not matched to a gene. CDR3 sequence (DNA): TGTGCCAGCACCGCAGAGGGACTACGCTCCTACGAGCAGTACTTC. It specifies CASTAEGLRSYEQYF.

J is TRBJ1-4 and V is TRBV5-6; D remains unclear. V was cut by 4 bases and J by 4 bases, with 11 bases left in between. CDR3 length: 14 amino acids. The germline gives CDR1 SGHDT, CDR2 YYEEEE. The CDR3 DNA reads as TGTGCCAGCAGCCCCCGGGAGCGTAATGAAAAACTGTTTTTT. Translated: CASSPRERNEKLFF.

The chain couples TRBV11-2 to TRBJ2-5; unclear D gene. Trimming cost V 5 bases and J 2 bases, with 9 bases left between them. Germline V lookup: CDR1 SGHAT, CDR2 FQNNGV. CDR3 length: 13 residues. The CDR3 loop is CASSQDWQETQYF. In DNA, the CDR3 is TGTGCCAGCAGCCAAGACTGGCAAGAGACCCAGTACTTC.

In this sample, this clone turned up once. The chain links TRBV30 to TRBJ1-2; 8 bases fit TRBD1. Trimming at V came to 2 bases and at J to 4 bases, leaving 12 bases not matched to a gene. Germline V gene data show CDR1 as GTSNPN and CDR2 as SVGIG (reference sequence). This CDR3 contains 16 residues. The CDR3 DNA sequence: TGTGCCTGGAGTACCCCAGGGACAGGAGCGACCTATGGCTACACCTTC. This sequence encodes CAWSTPGTGATYGYTF.

Only a few counts were recorded for this clone. The same CDR3 can be traced to other DNA sequences in this sample. The CDR3 sequence: CASSPTGNSGNTIYF. In nucleotides, the CDR3 is TGTGCCAGCTCTCCAACAGGGAACTCTGGAAACACCATATATTTT. This sequence joins TRBV18 and TRBJ1-3; D is perhaps TRBD1 (6 bases). CDR1 and CDR2 from the germline V gene are KGHSH and LQKENI. V was cut by 6 bases and J by 0 bases, with 12 bases left in between. There are 15 residues in the CDR3.

This chain's CDR3 is CASHGGTSYNEQFF. The CDR3 DNA reads as TGTGCCAGCCACGGGGGGACTAGCTACAATGAGCAGTTCTTC. J is TRBJ2-1 and V is TRBV19, with 8 bases matching TRBD2. Trimming removed 9 bases from V and 3 bases from J; junction bases left unmatched: 7. In germline, CDR1 is LNHDA, CDR2 SQIVND (reference sequence). The CDR3 consists of 14 residues.

V usage is TRBV5-1 and J usage is TRBJ2-3; possible D gene TRBD1, 6 bases. Germline V gene sequence: CDR1 SGHRS, CDR2 YFSETQ. Between the trimmed V and J ends, which lost 5 bases and 2 bases, there was a span of 12 bases. The CDR3 loop spans 14 amino acids. DNA for the CDR3: TGCGCCAGCAGTCCCGGGACAAACACAGATACGCAGTATTTT. As protein: CASSPGTNTDTQYF.

CDR3 nucleotides: TGTGCCAGCAGTTTTGGTACGGCCAGGACCCAGCATTTT. Translating it yields CASSFGTARTQHF. V usage is TRBV12-3 or TRBV12-4 and J usage is TRBJ1-5, with unresolved D. The CDR3 extends over 13 amino acids. V lost 3 bases to trimming and J lost 11 bases, with 14 bases between them.

V is TRBV7-8 and J is TRBJ2-7; TRBD2 matches 11 bases. CDR3 length: 16 residues. V trimming: 0 bases; J trimming: 5 bases; junction bases outside the gene matches: 6. Germline CDR1 reads SGHVS; CDR2 reads FQNEAQ. This chain's CDR3 is CASSLAFSGRANEQYF. The CDR3 coding sequence is TGTGCCAGCAGCTTAGCGTTTAGCGGGAGGGCCAACGAGCAGTACTTC.

This clone was counted only a few times. The chain joins TRBV29-1 to TRBJ1-2; 8 nucleotides line up with TRBD1. The V gene end was trimmed by 4 bases and the J gene end by 3 bases; junction bases not matched to a gene: 4. Looked up from germline, CDR1 is SQVTM and CDR2 is ANQGSEA. The CDR3 consists of 13 residues. CDR3: CSVAAGGDYGYTF. In DNA form, the CDR3 reads TGCAGCGTTGCGGCAGGGGGCGACTATGGCTACACCTTC.

A few counts support this clone. The chain combines TRBV7-2 with TRBJ1-4; D may be TRBD1 (6 bases). In germline, CDR1 is SGHTA, CDR2 FQGNSA. Trimming removed 1 base at V and 8 bases at J, with 14 bases between. There are 15 residues in the CDR3. This CDR3 is CASSLVAGAREKLFF. The CDR3 DNA reads TGTGCCAGCAGCTTAGTCGCGGGGGCAAGGGAAAAACTGTTTTTT.

The rearrangement uses TRBV5-8 and TRBJ1-6; 12 positions match TRBD1. From germline, CDR1 is SGHTS and CDR2 YDEGEE. The CDR3 is 17 residues long. Trimming at V came to 3 bases and at J to 7 bases, leaving 8 bases not matched to a gene. The CDR3 DNA follows: TGTGCCAGCAGCTGGGACAGGGGGCCTTCGTGGAATTCACCCCTCCACTTT. Its translation is CASSWDRGPSWNSPLHF.

This clone was counted only a few times. The chain has TRBV7-2 and TRBJ2-7; D gene uncertain. V was cut by 3 bases and J by 0 bases, with 6 bases left in between. The germline V gene has CDR1 SGHTA and CDR2 FQGNSA. The CDR3 runs 13 residues. CDR3 bases: TGTGCCAGCAGCTTTTCGAGCTCCTACGAGCAGTACTTC. Translating it yields CASSFSSSYEQYF.

The genes are TRBV5-8 and TRBJ1-1, with no clear D. Germline V gene data show CDR1 as SGHTS and CDR2 as YDEGEE. The CDR3 spans 16 residues. V gave up 1 base and J gave up 6 bases, with 19 bases separating them. CDR3 DNA: TGTGCCAGCAGCTTGAAATTCGACAAGGCCCCCCCTGAAGCTTTCTTT. This codes for CASSLKFDKAPPEAFF. The full variable domain, with the rest looked up from reference TRBV5-8 and TRBJ1-1, is EAGVTQSPTHLIKTRGQQATLRCSPISGHTSVYWYQQALGLGLQFLLWYDEGEERNRGNFPPRFSGRQFPNYSSELNVNALELEDSALYLCASSLKFDKAPPEAFFGQGTRLTVV.

The rearrangement joins TRBV6-1 to TRBJ2-7; TRBD1 aligns across 8 bases. Trimming at V came to 3 bases and at J to 0 bases, leaving 4 bases not matched to a gene. The germline V gene encodes CDR1 MNHNS and CDR2 SASEGT. The CDR3 extends over 15 amino acids. In DNA form, the CDR3 reads TGTGCCAGCAGTGAGCCCGGGACAGGCTCCTACGAGCAGTACTTC. Amino acids: CASSEPGTGSYEQYF.

The chain carries TRBV7-2 and TRBJ1-1, with D perhaps TRBD1 (6 bases). This CDR3 spans 13 amino acids. Germline V gene sequence: CDR1 SGHTA, CDR2 FQGNSA. Trimming took off 4 bases at V and 10 bases at J, with 16 bases between the two ends. CDR3 sequence (DNA): TGTGCCAGCAGCTCTCGTCAACAGGGAGTAGCTTTCTTT. Protein: CASSSRQQGVAFF.

The rearrangement uses TRBV6-1 and TRBJ2-2; D possibly corresponds to TRBD2 (6 bases). This CDR3 has 16 amino acids. Germline CDR1 and CDR2: MNHNS and SASEGT. With 4 bases removed from V and 5 bases from J, the gap between germline ends came to 17 bases. CDR3: CASSALGSGRTGELFF. CDR3 in DNA: TGTGCCAGCAGTGCACTTGGATCAGGGAGGACCGGGGAGCTGTTTTTT.

The chain recombines TRBV6-5 with TRBJ1-2; the D gene is possibly TRBD1 (5 bases). The CDR3 is made up of 16 amino acids. The V gene lost 0 bases and the J gene lost 7 bases, with 18 bases spanning the gap. The germline V gene has CDR1 MNHEY and CDR2 SVGAGI. As DNA, the CDR3 is TGTGCCAGCAGTTACTCGGGCGTCACAGGAGAGCGTGGCTACACCTTC. Encoded protein: CASSYSGVTGERGYTF.